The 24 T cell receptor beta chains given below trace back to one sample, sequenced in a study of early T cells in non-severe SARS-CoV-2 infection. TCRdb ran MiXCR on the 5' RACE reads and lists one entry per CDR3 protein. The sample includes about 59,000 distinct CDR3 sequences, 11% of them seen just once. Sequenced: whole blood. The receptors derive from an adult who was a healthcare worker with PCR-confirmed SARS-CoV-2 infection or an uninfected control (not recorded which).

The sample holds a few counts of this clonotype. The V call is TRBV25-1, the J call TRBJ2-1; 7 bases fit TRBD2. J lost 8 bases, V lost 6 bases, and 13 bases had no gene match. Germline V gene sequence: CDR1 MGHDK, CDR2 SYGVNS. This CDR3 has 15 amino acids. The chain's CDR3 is CASSYGGTGVHEQFF. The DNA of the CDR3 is TGTGCCAGCAGCTACGGGGGGACGGGGGTCCATGAGCAGTTCTTC.

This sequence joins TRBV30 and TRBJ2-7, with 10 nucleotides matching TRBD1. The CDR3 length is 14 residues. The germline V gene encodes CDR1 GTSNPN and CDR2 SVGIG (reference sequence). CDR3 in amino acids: CAYDRGTGDDEQYF. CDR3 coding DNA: TGTGCTTACGACCGGGGGACAGGGGACGACGAGCAGTACTTC.

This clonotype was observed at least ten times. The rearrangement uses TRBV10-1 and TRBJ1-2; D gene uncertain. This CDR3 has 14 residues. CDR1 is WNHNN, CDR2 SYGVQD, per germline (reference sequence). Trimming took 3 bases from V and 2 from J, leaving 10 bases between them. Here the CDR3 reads CASSEGRINYGYTF. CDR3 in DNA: TGCGCCAGCAGTGAAGGACGTATCAACTATGGCTACACCTTC.

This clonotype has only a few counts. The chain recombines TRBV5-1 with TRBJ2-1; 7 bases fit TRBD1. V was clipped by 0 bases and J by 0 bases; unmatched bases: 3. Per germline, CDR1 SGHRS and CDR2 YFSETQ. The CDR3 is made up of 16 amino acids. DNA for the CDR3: TGCGCCAGCAGCTTGGTCGGGGACAGCTCCTACAATGAGCAGTTCTTC. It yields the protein CASSLVGDSSYNEQFF.

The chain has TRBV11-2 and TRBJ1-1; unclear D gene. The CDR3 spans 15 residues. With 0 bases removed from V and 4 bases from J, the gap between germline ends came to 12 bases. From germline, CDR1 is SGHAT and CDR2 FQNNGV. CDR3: CASSLEGGRGTEAFF. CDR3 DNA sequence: TGTGCCAGCAGCTTAGAAGGAGGCCGGGGCACTGAAGCTTTCTTT.

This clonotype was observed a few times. CDR3 sequence reads: CASSTGGSYNEQFF. The CDR3 bases are TGTGCCAGCAGTACGGGGGGCTCCTACAATGAGCAGTTCTTC. The genes are TRBV6-2 or TRBV6-3 and TRBJ2-1; 7 nucleotides agree with TRBD2. V lost 5 bases and J lost 0; bases outside the gene matches: 1. The CDR3 extends over 14 amino acids. Germline V gene lookup returns CDR1 MNHEY and CDR2 SVGEGT.

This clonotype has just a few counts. CDR3 sequence: CASGSSGPHQPQHF. The CDR3 DNA sequence: TGTGCTAGTGGTTCATCCGGGCCTCATCAGCCCCAGCATTTT. The V gene is TRBV12-5, the J gene TRBJ1-5, with D unclear. Deletions cut 4 bases from V and 5 bases from J, with 12 bases between. CDR3 size: 14 residues. Germline V CDR1 and CDR2: LGHNT, FRNRAP.

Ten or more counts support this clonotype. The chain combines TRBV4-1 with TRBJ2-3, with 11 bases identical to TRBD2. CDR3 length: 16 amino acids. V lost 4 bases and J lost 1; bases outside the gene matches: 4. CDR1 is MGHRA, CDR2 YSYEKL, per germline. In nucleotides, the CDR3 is TGCGCCAGCAGCCGCTTGACTAGCGGGGGCACAGATACGCAGTATTTT. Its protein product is CASSRLTSGGTDTQYF.

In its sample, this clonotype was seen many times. The CDR3 nucleotides are TGTGCCAGCAGTTTGCGGACAGGGGGCGCAGGGTATGGCTACACCTTC. Its translation: CASSLRTGGAGYGYTF. V usage is TRBV27 and J usage is TRBJ1-2, with 11 bases identical to TRBD1. J lost 5 bases, V lost 3 bases, and 8 bases had no gene match. This CDR3 contains 16 residues. The germline gives CDR1 MNHEY, CDR2 SMNVEV (reference sequence).

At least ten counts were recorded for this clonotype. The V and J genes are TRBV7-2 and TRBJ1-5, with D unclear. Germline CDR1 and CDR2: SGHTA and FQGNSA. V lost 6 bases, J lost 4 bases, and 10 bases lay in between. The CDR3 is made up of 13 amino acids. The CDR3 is CASSETPNQPQHF. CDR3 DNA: TGTGCCAGCAGTGAGACACCTAATCAGCCCCAGCATTTT.

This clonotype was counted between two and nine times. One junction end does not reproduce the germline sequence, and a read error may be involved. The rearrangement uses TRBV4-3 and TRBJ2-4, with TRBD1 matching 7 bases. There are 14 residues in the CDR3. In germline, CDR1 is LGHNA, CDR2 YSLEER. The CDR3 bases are TGCGCCAGCAGCCAAGAGTACGGGCCGGGACAGCCGACCTTC. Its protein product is CASSQEYGPGQPTF.

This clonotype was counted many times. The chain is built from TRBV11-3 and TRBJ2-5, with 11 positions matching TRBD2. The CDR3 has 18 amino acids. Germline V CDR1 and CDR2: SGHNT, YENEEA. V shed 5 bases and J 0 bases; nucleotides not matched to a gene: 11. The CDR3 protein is CASSPPGGLAGYQETQYF. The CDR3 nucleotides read TGTGCCAGCAGCCCACCGGGAGGACTAGCGGGCTACCAAGAGACCCAGTACTTC. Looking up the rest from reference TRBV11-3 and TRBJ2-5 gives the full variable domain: EAGVVQSPRYKIIEKKQPVAFWCNPISGHNTLYWYLQNLGQGPELLIRYENEEAVDDSQLPKDRFSAERLKGVDSTLKIQPAELGDSAVYLCASSPPGGLAGYQETQYFGPGTRLLVL.

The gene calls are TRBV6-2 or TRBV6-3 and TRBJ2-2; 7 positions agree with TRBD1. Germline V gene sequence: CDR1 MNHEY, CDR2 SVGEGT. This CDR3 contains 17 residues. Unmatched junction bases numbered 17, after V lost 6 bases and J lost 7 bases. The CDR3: CASRRALTGSRVGELFF. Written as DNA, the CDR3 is TGTGCCAGCAGGCGGGCCTTGACAGGGTCAAGAGTCGGGGAGCTGTTTTTT.

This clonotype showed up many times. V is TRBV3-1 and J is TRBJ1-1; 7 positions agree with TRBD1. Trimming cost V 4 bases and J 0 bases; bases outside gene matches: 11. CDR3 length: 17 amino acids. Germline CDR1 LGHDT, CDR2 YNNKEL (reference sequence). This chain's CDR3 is CASSLPRGGGVNTEAFF. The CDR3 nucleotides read TGTGCCAGCAGCCTCCCAAGAGGGGGCGGGGTGAACACTGAAGCTTTCTTT.

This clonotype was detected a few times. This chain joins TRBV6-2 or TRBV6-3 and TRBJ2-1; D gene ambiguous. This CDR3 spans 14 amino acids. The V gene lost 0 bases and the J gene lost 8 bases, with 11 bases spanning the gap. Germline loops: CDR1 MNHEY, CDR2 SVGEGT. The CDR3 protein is CASSYSRPSYEQFF. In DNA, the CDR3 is TGTGCCAGCAGTTACTCGAGACCCAGCTATGAGCAGTTCTTC.

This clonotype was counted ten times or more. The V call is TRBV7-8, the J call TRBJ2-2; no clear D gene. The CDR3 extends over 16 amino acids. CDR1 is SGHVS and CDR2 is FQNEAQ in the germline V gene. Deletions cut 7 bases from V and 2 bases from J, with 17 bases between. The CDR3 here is CASTNSLGSNTGELFF. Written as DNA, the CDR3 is TGTGCCAGCACCAATTCTTTAGGGTCTAACACCGGGGAGCTGTTTTTT.

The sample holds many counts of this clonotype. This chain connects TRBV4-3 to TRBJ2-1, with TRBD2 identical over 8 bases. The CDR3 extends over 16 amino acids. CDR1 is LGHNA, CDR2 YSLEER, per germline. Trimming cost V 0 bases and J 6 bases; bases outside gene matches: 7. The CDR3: CASSQEGGLGANEQFF. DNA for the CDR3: TGCGCCAGCAGCCAAGAGGGGGGACTAGGGGCCAATGAGCAGTTCTTC.

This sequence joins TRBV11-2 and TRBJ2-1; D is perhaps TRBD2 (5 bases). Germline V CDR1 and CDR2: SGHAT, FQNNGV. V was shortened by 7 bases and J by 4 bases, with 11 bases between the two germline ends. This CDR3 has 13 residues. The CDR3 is CASKSGPYNEQFF. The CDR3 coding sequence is TGTGCCAGCAAGAGCGGCCCGTACAATGAGCAGTTCTTC.

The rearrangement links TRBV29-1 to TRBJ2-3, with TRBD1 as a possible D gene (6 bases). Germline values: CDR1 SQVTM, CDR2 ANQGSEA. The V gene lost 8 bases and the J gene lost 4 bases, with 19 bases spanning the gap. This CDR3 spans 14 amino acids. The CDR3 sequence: CSLADRSWADTQYF. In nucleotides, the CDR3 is TGCAGCCTCGCCGACAGGTCGTGGGCAGATACGCAGTATTTT.

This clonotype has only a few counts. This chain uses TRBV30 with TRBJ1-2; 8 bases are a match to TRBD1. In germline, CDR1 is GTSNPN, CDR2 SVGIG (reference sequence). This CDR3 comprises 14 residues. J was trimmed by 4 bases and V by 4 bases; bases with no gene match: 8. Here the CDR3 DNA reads TGTGCCTGGAAGGAACAGGGGGTCGGCTATGGCTACACCTTC. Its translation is CAWKEQGVGYGYTF.

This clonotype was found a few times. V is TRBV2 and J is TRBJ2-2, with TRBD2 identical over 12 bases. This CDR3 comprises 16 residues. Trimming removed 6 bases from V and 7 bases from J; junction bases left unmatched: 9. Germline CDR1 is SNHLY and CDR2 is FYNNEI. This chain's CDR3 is CASRPLAGGPVGELFF. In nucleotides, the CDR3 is TGTGCCAGCAGGCCCCTAGCGGGGGGGCCGGTCGGGGAGCTGTTTTTT.

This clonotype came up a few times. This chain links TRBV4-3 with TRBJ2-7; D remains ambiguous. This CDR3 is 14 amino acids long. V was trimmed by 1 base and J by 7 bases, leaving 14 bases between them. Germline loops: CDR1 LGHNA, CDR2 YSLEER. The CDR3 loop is CASSQVVGSLEQYF. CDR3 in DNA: TGCGCCAGCAGCCAAGTGGTGGGTTCCCTGGAGCAGTACTTC.

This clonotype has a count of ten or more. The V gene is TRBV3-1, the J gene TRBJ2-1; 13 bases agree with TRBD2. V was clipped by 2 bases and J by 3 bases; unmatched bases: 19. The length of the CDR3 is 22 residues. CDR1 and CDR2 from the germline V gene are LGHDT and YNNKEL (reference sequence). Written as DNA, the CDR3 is TGTGCCAGCAGCCAAAGATCGAGACCCGGGACTAGCGGGATTCCCTTCTACAATGAGCAGTTCTTC. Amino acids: CASSQRSRPGTSGIPFYNEQFF.

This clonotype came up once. DNA of the CDR3: TGTGCCAGCAGCGCCGGGACGGTCAATCAGCCCCAGCATTTT. Its protein product is CASSAGTVNQPQHF. The chain carries TRBV5-6 and TRBJ1-5; tentatively, D is TRBD1 (5 bases). The V gene lost 4 bases and the J gene lost 3 bases, with 11 bases spanning the gap. The CDR3 length is 14 residues. Germline loops: CDR1 SGHDT, CDR2 YYEEEE.